The next 19 T cell receptor beta chains were all read from a single sample in a study of Graves' ophthalmopathy and Graves' hyperthyroidism. As the template, RNA transcripts were used to amplify TCR beta CDR3 regions. Second-round multiplex PCR came after first-round RT-PCR with HTBI primers. TCRdb analysed the multiplex PCR reads with MiXCR anew, one entry per CDR3 protein. Here the sample spans over a million distinct CDR3 sequences, less than 45% being singletons. Specimen: peripheral blood or thyroid tissue (not recorded which). Source of these receptors: an adult man with Graves' hyperthyroidism.

CDR3 protein: CASSLGTSGRMRETQYF. CDR3 in DNA: TGTGCCAGCAGCTTAGGGACTAGCGGGAGGATGCGGGAGACCCAGTACTTC. The rearrangement links TRBV7-8 to TRBJ2-5, with TRBD2 matching over 14 bases. With V trimmed by 1 base and J by 5 bases, 6 bases remained unmatched. The length of the CDR3 is 17 residues. In germline, CDR1 is SGHVS, CDR2 FQNEAQ. Variable domain in full (rest from reference TRBV7-8 and TRBJ2-5): GAGVSQSPRYKVAKRGQDVALRCDPISGHVSLFWYQQALGQGPEFLTYFQNEAQLDKSGLPSDRFFAERPEGSVSTLKIQRTQQEDSAVYLCASSLGTSGRMRETQYFGPGTRLLVL.

This clonotype has ten or more counts. The V call is TRBV29-1, the J call TRBJ1-2; D perhaps matches TRBD1 (6 bases). Germline V gives CDR1 SQVTM, CDR2 ANQGSEA. The ends were cut back, 7 bases at V and 3 bases at J, with 12 bases in the middle. The CDR3 covers 12 residues. The CDR3 sequence: CSGSGVDYGYTF. In nucleotides, the CDR3 is TGCAGCGGTTCAGGGGTGGACTATGGCTACACCTTC. Filled out from reference TRBV29-1 and TRBJ1-2, the complete variable domain reads SAVISQKPSRDICQRGTSLTIQCQVDSQVTMMFWYRQQPGQSLTLIATANQGSEATYESGFVIDKFPISRPNLTFSTLTVSNMSPEDSSIYLCSGSGVDYGYTFGSGTRLTVV.

This sequence joins TRBV2 and TRBJ1-4; 7 nucleotides agree with TRBD1. The CDR3 is made up of 16 amino acids. Germline V CDR1 and CDR2: SNHLY, FYNNEI. With 6 bases clipped from V and 3 bases from J, the junction kept 10 bases outside the gene matches. CDR3 sequence: CASSRPTGSANEKLFF. The DNA of the CDR3 is TGTGCCAGCAGCCGACCGACAGGGTCGGCTAATGAAAAACTGTTTTTT.

The chain combines TRBV7-9 with TRBJ1-5, with D uncertain. There are 13 residues in the CDR3. The germline V gene has CDR1 SEHNR and CDR2 FQNEAQ (reference sequence). With 6 bases removed from V and 10 bases from J, the gap between germline ends came to 16 bases. The CDR3 region has the DNA TGTGCCAGCAGGGGCTCCGCGATCGGCCCCCAGCATTTT. Translation: CASRGSAIGPQHF.

About this clonotype itself: One base away lies a much larger clone, so this may be a sequencing read error. This CDR3 fails to terminate in the conserved phenylalanine or tryptophan, so it likely reflects a read error. The rearrangement links TRBV7-2 to TRBJ1-1, with D hard to call. Per germline, CDR1 SGHTA and CDR2 FQGNSA. CDR3 length equals 13 residues. Trimming cost V 3 bases and J 4 bases, with 9 bases left between them. The CDR3 loop reads CASSFKGGTEAFL. The CDR3 nucleotides read TGTGCCAGCAGCTTTAAGGGTGGCACTGAAGCTTTCCTT.

V is TRBV20-1 and J is TRBJ1-5; D gene ambiguous. The CDR3 sequence is 17 residues long. Trimming left V 0 bases short and J 0 bases short, with 15 bases between. In germline, CDR1 is DFQATT, CDR2 SNEGSKA (reference sequence). As DNA, the CDR3 is TGCAGTGCTAGAGATAAAATCGGAGGGTATAGCAATCAGCCCCAGCATTTT. Translated: CSARDKIGGYSNQPQHF.

The chain has TRBV24-1 and TRBJ2-5; unclear D gene. CDR1 and CDR2 (germline): KGHDR, SFDVKD. The CDR3 spans 10 residues. Trimming stripped 12 bases from V and 7 bases from J, with 11 bases between. Here the CDR3 reads CADGMGTQYF. CDR3 nucleotide sequence: TGTGCCGACGGAATGGGGACCCAGTACTTC.

The chain's CDR3 is CASSSLINDPLHF. The DNA for the CDR3 is TGTGCCAGCAGTTCCCTGATCAATGACCCCCTCCACTTT. This chain uses TRBV28 with TRBJ1-6; D is undetermined. Germline lookup yields CDR1 MDHEN and CDR2 SYDVKM. This CDR3 has 13 residues. V was cut by 4 bases and J by 13 bases, with 14 bases left in between.

This clonotype was seen many times. The chain joins TRBV19 to TRBJ2-7; no definite D call. This CDR3 contains 12 residues. Trimming shortened V by 2 bases and J by 8 bases, and 10 bases separated the two germline ends. Germline CDR1 and CDR2: LNHDA and SQIVND (reference sequence). CDR3 sequence: CASSIFTGQQYF. DNA for the CDR3: TGTGCCAGTAGTATATTTACGGGTCAGCAGTACTTC.

This clonotype has only a few counts. This chain links TRBV9 with TRBJ2-2, with 7 positions matching TRBD1. Germline CDR1 reads SGDLS; CDR2 reads YYNGEE. Losses at the gene ends were 3 bases for V and 5 bases for J; bases not matched to a gene: 7. This CDR3 is built from 15 residues. The CDR3 spells CASSESGGGTGELFF. CDR3 DNA sequence: TGTGCCAGCAGCGAGTCAGGGGGTGGGACCGGGGAGCTGTTTTTT.

The sample holds many counts of this clonotype. This chain joins TRBV19 and TRBJ2-7; no definite D call. CDR1 is LNHDA and CDR2 is SQIVND in the germline V gene (reference sequence). The CDR3 extends over 13 amino acids. V lost 9 bases, J lost 3 bases, and 15 bases lay in between. The CDR3 DNA follows: TGTGCCAGCGCTCGAGACATCCACTACGAGCAGTACTTC. Translated: CASARDIHYEQYF.

The chain couples TRBV7-2 to TRBJ2-7, with TRBD1 as a possible D gene (7 bases). Trimming stripped 11 bases from V and 4 bases from J, with 21 bases between. This CDR3 has 14 amino acids. The germline V gene encodes CDR1 SGHTA and CDR2 FQGNSA. The CDR3 region has the DNA TGTGCCCAAAACGCCCGGGGGACAGTATACGAGCAGTACTTC. As protein: CAQNARGTVYEQYF.

This clonotype was observed at least ten times. The chain joins TRBV12-3 or TRBV12-4 to TRBJ2-5, with 8 bases lining up with TRBD2. The CDR3 extends over 15 amino acids. J was trimmed by 4 bases and V by 5 bases; bases with no gene match: 9. CDR3 bases: TGTGCCAGCAGTGCCGGGACTAGGAGGCGAGAGACCCAGTACTTC. This translates into CASSAGTRRRETQYF.

This clonotype came up many times. The chain uses TRBV2 and TRBJ1-4; 8 nucleotides agree with TRBD1. V lost 5 bases, J lost 8 bases, and 7 bases stayed unmatched. The germline gives CDR1 SNHLY, CDR2 FYNNEI. The CDR3 length is 14 residues. DNA for the CDR3: TGTGCCAGCAGTCCGACAGGGGTTGGGGAAAAACTGTTTTTT. Translated, it gives CASSPTGVGEKLFF.

A remark on this clonotype: The germline gene is not matched at one end of the junction; a read error may be the cause. The chain employs TRBV5-5 and TRBJ2-5; D possibly corresponds to TRBD1 (5 bases). The germline V gene has CDR1 SGHKS and CDR2 YYEKEE (reference sequence). This CDR3 has 15 amino acids. The CDR3 reads CASSQDGHDNQPQYF. The CDR3, as DNA: TGCGCCAGCAGCCAAGATGGACACGACAATCAGCCCCAGTACTTC.

This clonotype was detected ten times or more. V gene TRBV10-3 combines with J gene TRBJ1-5, with D uncertain. Germline CDR1 and CDR2: ENHRY and SYGVKD. V was pared by 0 bases and J by 5 bases, with 8 bases between. The CDR3 spans 14 residues. The CDR3 sequence: CAISESGSYQPQHF. The CDR3 coding sequence is TGTGCCATCAGTGAGTCGGGAAGCTATCAGCCCCAGCATTTT.

This clonotype was detected ten times or more. V gene TRBV7-9 combines with J gene TRBJ2-7, with 10 bases fitting TRBD2. CDR1 is SEHNR, CDR2 FQNEAQ, per germline (reference sequence). The ends lost 4 bases at V and 2 bases at J; junction bases unmatched: 5. The CDR3 is 15 residues long. In nucleotides, the CDR3 is TGTGCCAGCAGCTCGGCTAGCGGGGGCCCCTACGAGCAGTACTTC. The encoded protein is CASSSASGGPYEQYF.

The chain uses TRBV29-1 and TRBJ1-3; D remains unclear. The ends were cut back, 5 bases at V and 0 bases at J, with 20 bases in the middle. CDR1 SQVTM and CDR2 ANQGSEA come from the germline V gene. The CDR3 is made up of 17 amino acids. CDR3 bases: TGCAGCGTTCTTCGGAAGCGGGGAACGAGCTCTGGAAACACCATATATTTT. The encoded protein is CSVLRKRGTSSGNTIYF.

This clonotype was found many times. The chain is built from TRBV12-3 or TRBV12-4 and TRBJ1-2, with 11 bases fitting TRBD1. The V and J ends lost 5 bases and 7 bases, in that order; junction bases with no gene match: 6. CDR3 length equals 14 residues. The CDR3 nucleotides read TGTGCCAGCAGTGTGGACAGGGGGCAGTCTGGCTACACCTTC. The encoded protein is CASSVDRGQSGYTF.